Shown below are 9 T cell receptor beta chains from a single sample sequenced in a study of blood T cell repertoires in COVID-19. Data came from immunoSEQ multiplex PCR; TCRdb stores just in-frame clones and leaves some out. The sample lists approximately 170,000 clones, more than 70% seen once, with 5% to 6% in the top ten. Input material: PBMCs or T cells enriched from blood (not recorded which). These TCRs come from a man aged 35 to 55 who had recovered from COVID-19.

This rearrangement joins TRBV30 to TRBJ2-7; perhaps TRBD1 as D (6 bases). Deletions cut 4 bases from V and 2 bases from J, with 9 bases between. The CDR3 consists of 12 residues. Looked up from germline, CDR1 is GTSNPN and CDR2 is SVGIG (reference sequence). The CDR3 nucleotides are TGTGCCTGGAATACAGGGACCTACGAGCAGTACTTC. Translated: CAWNTGTYEQYF.

This sequence joins TRBV6-5 and TRBJ1-3; D remains unclear. V was shortened by 2 bases and J by 0 bases, with 8 bases between the two germline ends. This CDR3 region has 15 residues. Germline V CDR1 and CDR2: MNHEY, SVGAGI. CDR3 coding DNA: TGTGCCAGCAGTTACGCGAAAACCTCTGGAAACACCATATATTTT. Translated: CASSYAKTSGNTIYF.

The CDR3 coding sequence is TGTGCCAGCTCCCCTGGACTAGCGGGGACTACGGGCAATGAGCAGTTCTTC. Residues: CASSPGLAGTTGNEQFF. This rearrangement joins TRBV18 to TRBJ2-1, with TRBD2 matching over 12 bases. Germline lookup yields CDR1 KGHSH and CDR2 LQKENI. The CDR3 totals 17 residues. Losses at the gene ends were 6 bases for V and 6 bases for J; bases not matched to a gene: 12. The full variable domain, rest sourced from reference TRBV18 and TRBJ2-1, is NAGVMQNPRHLVRRRGQEARLRCSPMKGHSHVYWYRQLPEEGLKFMVYLQKENIIDESGMPKERFSAEFPKEGPSILRIQQVVRGDSAAYFCASSPGLAGTTGNEQFFGPGTRLTVL.

This sequence joins TRBV2 and TRBJ1-2; 7 bases line up with TRBD1. Germline CDR1 is SNHLY and CDR2 is FYNNEI. J gave up 4 bases and V 7 bases, and 12 bases lay outside the gene matches. The CDR3 has 15 residues. CDR3 DNA: TGTGCCAGCACCCTAAAGGGGACAGACGGCTATGGCTACACCTTC. This codes for CASTLKGTDGYGYTF.

In its sample, this clone was seen once. The gene calls are TRBV30 and TRBJ1-1; the match to TRBD1 covers 9 bases. This CDR3 region has 14 residues. Germline V gene lookup returns CDR1 GTSNPN and CDR2 SVGIG (reference sequence). J lost 4 bases, V lost 4 bases, and 7 bases had no gene match. DNA for the CDR3: TGTGCCTGGACCGGCGGACAGGGGATCACTGAAGCTTTCTTT. Its protein product is CAWTGGQGITEAFF.

V gene TRBV30 combines with J gene TRBJ1-2; D is unclear. Trimming took 5 bases from V and 5 from J, leaving 12 bases between them. Germline CDR1 reads GTSNPN; CDR2 reads SVGIG (reference sequence). The CDR3 totals 12 residues. The CDR3 nucleotides are TGTGCCTGGGAGTCGGGTCTTTATGGCTACACCTTC. It is translated as CAWESGLYGYTF.

The J gene is TRBJ1-1, the V gene TRBV19; the D gene is possibly TRBD1 (5 bases). The germline gives CDR1 LNHDA, CDR2 SQIVND (reference sequence). Trimming took off 3 bases at V and 6 bases at J, with 14 bases between the two ends. The CDR3 runs 14 residues. For the CDR3, the DNA is TGTGCCAGTAGTATTCCGGGGGTTGAGGCTGAAGCTTTCTTT. Translated: CASSIPGVEAEAFF.

The chain carries TRBV15 and TRBJ2-2, with 9 bases identical to TRBD1. CDR1 and CDR2 (germline): LNHNV, YYDKDF (reference sequence). V dropped 5 bases and J dropped 5; count of bases not matched to a gene: 9. This CDR3 has 16 residues. CDR3 coding DNA: TGTGCCACCAGCTTAGACCGGGACAGGGTTACCGGGGAGCTGTTTTTT. Its translation is CATSLDRDRVTGELFF. Variable domain in full (rest from reference TRBV15 and TRBJ2-2): DAMVIQNPRYQVTQFGKPVTLSCSQTLNHNVMYWYQQKSSQAPKLLFHYYDKDFNNEADTPDNFQSRRPNTSFCFLDIRSPGLGDTAMYLCATSLDRDRVTGELFFGEGSRLTVL.

As to this clone: Other nucleotide sequences from this sample produce the same CDR3. The J gene is TRBJ1-1, the V gene TRBV6-5; TRBD1 matches 9 bases. Germline V gene data show CDR1 as MNHEY and CDR2 as SVGAGI. V was clipped by 6 bases and J by 5 bases; unmatched bases: 7. This CDR3 comprises 14 residues. The CDR3 region is CASSSGTGSTEAFF. The CDR3 DNA reads TGTGCCAGCAGCTCCGGGACAGGGAGTACTGAAGCTTTCTTT.